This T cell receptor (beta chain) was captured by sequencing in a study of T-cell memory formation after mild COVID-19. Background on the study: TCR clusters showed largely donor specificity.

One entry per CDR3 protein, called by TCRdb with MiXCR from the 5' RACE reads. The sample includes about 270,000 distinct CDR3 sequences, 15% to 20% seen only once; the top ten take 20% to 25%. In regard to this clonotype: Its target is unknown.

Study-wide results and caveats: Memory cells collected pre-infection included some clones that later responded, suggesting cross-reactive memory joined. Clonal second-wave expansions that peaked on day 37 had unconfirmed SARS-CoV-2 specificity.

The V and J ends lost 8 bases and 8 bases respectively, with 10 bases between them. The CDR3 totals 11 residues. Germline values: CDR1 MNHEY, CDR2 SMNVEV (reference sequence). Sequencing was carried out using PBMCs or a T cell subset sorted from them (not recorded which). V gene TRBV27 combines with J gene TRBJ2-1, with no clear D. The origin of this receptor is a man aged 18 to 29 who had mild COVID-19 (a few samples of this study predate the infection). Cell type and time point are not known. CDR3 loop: CASSRSHEQFF. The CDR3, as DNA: TGTGCCAGCTCCAGAAGCCATGAGCAGTTCTTC.